This T cell receptor (beta chain) was recovered during a study of T cells in Graves' hyperthyroidism and ophthalmopathy. The PBMCs had their origin in 10 ml of fresh peripheral blood. V was cut by 3 bases and J by 0 bases, with 9 bases left in between. The V gene's germline CDR1 is SGDLS and CDR2 YYNGEE. The CDR3 has 14 residues. Study-level results: Most thyroid clonotypes expanded above 0.001 were also detected in blood.

The table lists this clonotype with many counts. The antigen is not known. Researchers took RNA transcripts and amplified the TCR beta CDR3 regions from them. HTBI primers were employed in a first-round RT-PCR of the TCR CDR3. TCRdb reanalysed the multiplex PCR reads using MiXCR and keeps one entry per CDR3 protein. The table records around 800,000 distinct CDR3 sequences, 38% of them present only once. The chain is built from TRBV9 and TRBJ1-1; no reliable D call. The sequenced material came from blood. This TCR derives from a man between 18 and 29 years old with Graves' hyperthyroidism. CDR3 bases: TGTGCCAGCAGCGCGGACGGGATGAACACTGAAGCTTTCTTT. It codes for CASSADGMNTEAFF.